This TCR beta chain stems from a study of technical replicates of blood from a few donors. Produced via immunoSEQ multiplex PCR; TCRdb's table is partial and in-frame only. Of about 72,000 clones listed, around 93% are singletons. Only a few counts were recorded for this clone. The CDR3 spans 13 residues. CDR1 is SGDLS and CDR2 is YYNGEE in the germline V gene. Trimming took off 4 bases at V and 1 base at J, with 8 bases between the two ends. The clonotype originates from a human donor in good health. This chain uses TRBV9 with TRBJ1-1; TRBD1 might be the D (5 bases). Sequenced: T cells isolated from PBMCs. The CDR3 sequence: CASSRRGNTEAFF. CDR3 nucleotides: TGTGCCAGCAGCCGAAGGGGGAACACTGAAGCTTTCTTT.